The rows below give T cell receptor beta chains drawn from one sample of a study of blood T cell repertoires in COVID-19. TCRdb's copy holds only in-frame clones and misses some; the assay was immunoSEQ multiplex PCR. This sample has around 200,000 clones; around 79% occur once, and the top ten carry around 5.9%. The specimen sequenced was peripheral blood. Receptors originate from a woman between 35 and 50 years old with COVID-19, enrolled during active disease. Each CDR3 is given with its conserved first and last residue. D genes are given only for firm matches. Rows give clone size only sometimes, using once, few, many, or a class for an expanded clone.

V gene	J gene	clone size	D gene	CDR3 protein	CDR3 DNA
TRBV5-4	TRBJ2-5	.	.	CASSLPGHETQYF	TGTGCCAGCAGCTTACCGGGACACGAGACCCAGTACTTC
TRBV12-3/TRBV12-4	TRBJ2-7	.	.	CASSLDTEQEQYF	TGTGCCAGCAGTTTGGACACAGAGCAGGAGCAGTACTTC
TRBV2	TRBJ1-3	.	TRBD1	CASSETGQGGNTIYF	TGTGCCAGCAGTGAAACAGGACAGGGGGGAAACACCATATATTTT
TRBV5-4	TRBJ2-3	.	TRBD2	CASRTGGGTDTQYF	TGTGCCAGCAGGACCGGGGGGGGCACAGATACGCAGTATTTT
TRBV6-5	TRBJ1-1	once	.	CASSYAGNTEAFF	TGTGCCAGCAGTTATGCCGGGAACACTGAAGCTTTCTTT
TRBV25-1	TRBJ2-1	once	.	CASSRGAGAAYNEQFF	TGTGCCAGCAGTAGGGGGGCGGGGGCCGCCTACAATGAGCAGTTCTTC
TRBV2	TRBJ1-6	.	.	CAINRGNWDSPLHF	TGTGCCATAAACCGGGGGAATTGGGATTCACCCCTCCACTTT
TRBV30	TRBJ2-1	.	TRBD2	CAWSGLAGVINEQFF	TGTGCCTGGAGCGGACTAGCGGGAGTGATCAATGAGCAGTTCTTC
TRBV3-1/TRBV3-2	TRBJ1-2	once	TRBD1	CASSHRTGSYGYTF	TGTGCCAGCAGCCATAGGACAGGGTCCTATGGCTACACCTTC
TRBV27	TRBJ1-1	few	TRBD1	CASRLNIQGVGAFF	TGTGCCAGCAGGTTAAATATACAGGGGGTTGGAGCTTTCTTT
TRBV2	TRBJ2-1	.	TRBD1	CASLLRNRGPSAYNEQFF	TGTGCCAGCCTTCTGAGGAACAGGGGGCCCAGTGCCTACAATGAGCAGTTCTTC
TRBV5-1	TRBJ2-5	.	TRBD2	CASSFRTGGPGETQYF	TGCGCCAGCAGCTTTCGAACGGGAGGGCCGGGGGAGACCCAGTACTTC
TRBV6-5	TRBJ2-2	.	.	CASRMTVGTGELFF	TGTGCCAGCAGAATGACAGTGGGGACCGGGGAGCTGTTTTTT
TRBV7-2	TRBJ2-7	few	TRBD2	CASSLGSSGRALGRGEQYF	TGTGCCAGCAGCTTAGGTTCCAGCGGGAGGGCCCTCGGGCGGGGCGAGCAGTACTTC
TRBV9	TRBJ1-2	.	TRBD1	CASSTDRGAFYGYTF	TGTGCCAGCAGTACTGACAGGGGAGCCTTCTATGGCTACACCTTC
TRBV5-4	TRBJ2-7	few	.	CASSPRSSYEQYF	TGTGCCAGCAGTCCAAGGAGCTCCTACGAGCAGTACTTC
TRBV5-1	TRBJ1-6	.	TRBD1	CASSLESRTGSFGNSPLHF	TGCGCCAGCAGCTTGGAATCCCGGACAGGGAGCTTTGGTAATTCACCCCTCCACTTT
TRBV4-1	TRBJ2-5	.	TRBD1	CASSPGTGAAKETQYF	TGCGCCAGCAGCCCCGGGACAGGGGCCGCCAAAGAGACCCAGTACTTC
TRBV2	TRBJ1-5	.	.	CASRVSGNQPQHF	TGTGCCAGCAGGGTCAGCGGCAATCAGCCCCAGCATTTT
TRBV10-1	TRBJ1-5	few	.	CASSEATGFNQPQHF	TGCGCCAGCAGTGAGGCGACAGGTTTCAATCAGCCCCAGCATTTT
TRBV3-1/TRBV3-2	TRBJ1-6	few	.	CASSLTGSSPLHF	TGTGCCAGCAGCCTCACAGGGAGTTCACCCCTCCACTTT
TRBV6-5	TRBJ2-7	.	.	CASSRTVLHNEQYF	TGTGCCAGCAGTAGGACAGTACTACATAACGAGCAGTACTTC